Listed below are T cell receptor beta chains from one sample, sequenced in a study of blood T cell repertoires in COVID-19. Assay used: immunoSEQ multiplex PCR; TCRdb lists only in-frame clones, some missing. The sample includes about 120,000 clones, around 91% of them seen just once. Sequencing was done on a sample of peripheral blood. The receptor set was obtained from a woman in her fifties or sixties with COVID-19, enrolled during active disease. The CDR3 runs from the conserved cysteine through the conserved F or W. Each record gives: clone size, V gene, D gene, J gene, CDR3 DNA, CDR3 protein. The D gene is left open where the match is weak. Size tells how often a clone was seen (once, few, many) or the class of an expanded clone, and some rows leave it out.

-	TRBV6-5	-	TRBJ1-3	TGTGCCAGCAGTTACCAGGTCGATCGAAACACCATATATTTT	CASSYQVDRNTIYF
-	TRBV6-5	TRBD1	TRBJ1-3	TGTGCCAGCAGTTACTCCTCACAGGGGGCTGGAAACACCATATATTTT	CASSYSSQGAGNTIYF
-	TRBV9	TRBD1	TRBJ1-4	TGTGCCAGCAGCACAGGGGGCTCGGGTAATGAAAAACTGTTTTTT	CASSTGGSGNEKLFF
-	TRBV21-1	-	TRBJ2-6	TGTGCCAGCAGCAAACCCGTAGTGAGACACAGCTCTGGGGCCAACGTCCTGACTTTC	CASSKPVVRHSSGANVLTF
-	TRBV4-2	-	TRBJ1-2	TGTGCCAGCACCCATTCCTTGAGCGAGGGCTACACCTTC	CASTHSLSEGYTF
-	TRBV30	-	TRBJ1-2	TGTGCCTCCGGTAGGGGGTACTATGGCTACACCTTC	CASGRGYYGYTF
-	TRBV9	-	TRBJ2-1	TGTGCCAGCAGCTGGAGCGGTCGAAGCTCCTACAATGAGCAGTTCTTC	CASSWSGRSSYNEQFF
-	TRBV6-2/TRBV6-3	TRBD1	TRBJ1-5	TGTGCCAGCAGCGGGACAGGGGTTCCCTGGGGCGGACAGCCCCAGCATTTT	CASSGTGVPWGGQPQHF
-	TRBV5-1	TRBD1	TRBJ1-1	TGCGCCAGCAGCTTGGACAGGGGGCAAGCTTTCTTT	CASSLDRGQAFF
-	TRBV6-5	-	TRBJ2-7	TGTGCCAGCAGAGAGACAGGTCACGAGCAGTACTTC	CASRETGHEQYF
-	TRBV11-3	-	TRBJ2-5	TGTGCCAGCAGCCCAGGGGCCCTAGCGGAAGAGACCCAGTACTTC	CASSPGALAEETQYF
-	TRBV5-1	-	TRBJ2-2	TGCGCCAGCAGCTTAACGGCGAACACCGGGGAGCTGTTTTTT	CASSLTANTGELFF
-	TRBV29-1	TRBD1	TRBJ1-2	TGCAGCGCCTATCGGACAGGCTCCTATGGCTACACCTTC	CSAYRTGSYGYTF
-	TRBV4-1	-	TRBJ2-2	TGCGCCAGCAGAACGACTGGGACTCCCGGGGAGCTGTTTTTT	CASRTTGTPGELFF
once	TRBV5-4	TRBD2	TRBJ2-3	TGTGCCAGCAGCTTGGAACTAGCGGGGGGGGCAGATACGCAGTATTTT	CASSLELAGGADTQYF
-	TRBV6-5	-	TRBJ1-1	TGTGCCAGCACCCCAGTCGGGGGACCTGAAGCTTTCTTT	CASTPVGGPEAFF
-	TRBV18	-	TRBJ1-3	TGTGCCAGCTCAACTCGGACAGATAACTCTGGAAACACCATATATTTT	CASSTRTDNSGNTIYF
-	TRBV19	TRBD1	TRBJ1-1	TGTGCCAGTAGTACCCCTACAGGGGGCTTCTTGAACACTGAAGCTTTCTTT	CASSTPTGGFLNTEAFF
-	TRBV5-1	TRBD2	TRBJ2-3	TGCGCCAGCAGCTTGGTTCTAGCGGGGGGGCCGACAGATACGCAGTATTTT	CASSLVLAGGPTDTQYF
-	TRBV2	-	TRBJ1-1	TGTGCCAGCAGCGCATCGACGGGGGGGGCTGAAGCTTTCTTT	CASSASTGGAEAFF
-	TRBV9	-	TRBJ1-1	TGTGCCAGCAGCGGACGGACCGGGGGAGTTGAGGCTTTCTTT	CASSGRTGGVEAFF
-	TRBV5-1	TRBD1	TRBJ1-2	TGCGCCAGCAGCTTGGTTCCAGGGGGCGACTATGGCTACACCTTC	CASSLVPGGDYGYTF
-	TRBV6-5	-	TRBJ2-1	TGTGCCCCCCGGGGGGCCCTCTATGAGCAGTTCTTC	CAPRGALYEQFF
-	TRBV6-4	-	TRBJ1-1	TGTGCCAGCAGTGAGACACATCTTATGAACACTGAAGCTTTCTTT	CASSETHLMNTEAFF
-	TRBV6-5	-	TRBJ1-3	TGTGCCAGCAGTTACGGCGCGAGGGGGAGCGTATATTTT	CASSYGARGSVYF
-	TRBV7-2	TRBD1	TRBJ1-1	TGTGCCAGCAGCCCTTGGACAGGGACTGAAGCTTTCTTT	CASSPWTGTEAFF
-	TRBV6-5	-	TRBJ1-2	TGTGCCAGCAGTTTGGCGGAAGGCTATGGCTACACCTTC	CASSLAEGYGYTF
-	TRBV7-8	-	TRBJ1-1	TGTGCCAGCAGCCAATCTTACTATTCGGCTTTCTTT	CASSQSYYSAFF
-	TRBV13	TRBD1	TRBJ1-6	TGTGCCAGCAGCCACCGGGACAGGGGCTCACCCCTCCACTTT	CASSHRDRGSPLHF
-	TRBV7-3	-	TRBJ2-5	TGTGCCAGCAGCTTATTGGGGGGGCATGAGGAGACCCAGTACTTC	CASSLLGGHEETQYF
-	TRBV11-2	TRBD1	TRBJ1-1	TGTGCCAGCAGCATCGCAGGGGGGAGCACTGAAGCTTTCTTT	CASSIAGGSTEAFF
-	TRBV5-6	TRBD1	TRBJ1-2	TGTGCCAGCAGCTTGGTCACGCCGGGACAGGGAGGCTACACCTTC	CASSLVTPGQGGYTF
few	TRBV9	TRBD1	TRBJ1-2	TGTGCCAGCAGCGTAGCTTGGGACAGGGACGGCCCAAACTATGGCTACACCTTC	CASSVAWDRDGPNYGYTF
-	TRBV7-3	TRBD2	TRBJ2-1	TGTGCCAGCAGCCCCGGACTAGCGACAAGGAATGAGCAGTTCTTC	CASSPGLATRNEQFF
-	TRBV2	TRBD2	TRBJ2-1	TGTGCCAGCAGTGAAGGCGGGAGGAGAGGTGAGCAGTTCTTC	CASSEGGRRGEQFF
-	TRBV5-1	TRBD1	TRBJ2-2	TGCGCCAGCAGCTTCCGAGACAGGGGGCTAACCACCGGGGAGCTGTTTTTT	CASSFRDRGLTTGELFF
-	TRBV2	-	TRBJ2-1	TGTGCCAGCAGTAAGGACGGGGGTGAGCAGTTCTTC	CASSKDGGEQFF
few	TRBV5-1	TRBD2	TRBJ2-6	TGCGCCAGCAGCCCGTTACTAGCGCTGGTGGGGGCCAACGTCCTGACTTTC	CASSPLLALVGANVLTF
-	TRBV6-4	TRBD1	TRBJ1-5	TGTGCCAGCAGCCTGGGACAGGGTTTGAATCAGCCCCAGCATTTT	CASSLGQGLNQPQHF
-	TRBV12-3/TRBV12-4	-	TRBJ1-2	TGTGCCAGCAGTTCCTCAACGGGAGGCTACACCTTC	CASSSSTGGYTF
-	TRBV18	TRBD1	TRBJ1-1	TGTGCCAGCTCATCGAACGCCCTCGCCCTGACAGGGTTGAACACTGAAGCTTTCTTT	CASSSNALALTGLNTEAFF
-	TRBV14	TRBD1	TRBJ2-2	TGTGCCAGCAGCCGGACAGGGGGCTACACCGGGGAGCTGTTTTTT	CASSRTGGYTGELFF
-	TRBV11-2	-	TRBJ2-1	TGTGCCAGCAGCTTAGATAATACTTTTGAGCAGTTCTTC	CASSLDNTFEQFF
-	TRBV4-3	-	TRBJ1-3	TGCGCCAGCAGCCAAGACGATAGCTCTGGAAACACCATATATTTT	CASSQDDSSGNTIYF
once	TRBV7-2	TRBD1	TRBJ1-1	TGTGCCAGCAGCTTAGTCGGGTCAGGGGGCACTGAAGCTTTCTTT	CASSLVGSGGTEAFF
-	TRBV2	-	TRBJ1-1	TGTGCCAGCAGTGACAGGAACACTGAAGCTTTCTTT	CASSDRNTEAFF
-	TRBV5-4	TRBD2	TRBJ2-1	TGTGCCAGCAGCTTTCGGGGGGGAAACAATGAGCAGTTCTTC	CASSFRGGNNEQFF
-	TRBV5-1	TRBD1	TRBJ1-1	TGCGCCAGCCTAAGGGGCGGACAGGGGACGGGTGAAGCTTTCTTT	CASLRGGQGTGEAFF
-	TRBV6-5	TRBD1	TRBJ2-7	TGTGCCAGCAGAACCTCCGGGACAGGCTCCTACGAGCAGTACTTC	CASRTSGTGSYEQYF
-	TRBV21-1	-	TRBJ2-7	TGTGCCAGCAGCAGGGGGATGACAGGGGCGCCGCCCTACGAGCAGTACTTC	CASSRGMTGAPPYEQYF
-	TRBV9	-	TRBJ2-2	TGTGCCAGCAGCGTAACAGGTGTGGCCGGGGAGCTGTTTTTT	CASSVTGVAGELFF
-	TRBV21-1	-	TRBJ2-7	TGTGCCAGCAGCACTTCTATAGACAGGGGTTCCTACGAGCAGTACTTC	CASSTSIDRGSYEQYF
-	TRBV7-9	-	TRBJ1-3	TGTGCCAGCAGCTTTCTCGCGGCGCCTACTGGAAACACCATATATTTT	CASSFLAAPTGNTIYF